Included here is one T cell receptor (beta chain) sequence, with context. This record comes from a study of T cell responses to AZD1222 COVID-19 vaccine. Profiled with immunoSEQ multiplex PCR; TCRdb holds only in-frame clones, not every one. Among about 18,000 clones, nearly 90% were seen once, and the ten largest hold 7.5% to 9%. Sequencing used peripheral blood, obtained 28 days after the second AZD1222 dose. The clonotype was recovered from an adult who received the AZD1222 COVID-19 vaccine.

The CDR3 sequence is CASYPGGGQGRNNEQFF. The CDR3 bases are TGCGCCAGCTATCCAGGGGGTGGACAGGGGAGGAACAATGAGCAGTTCTTC. J is TRBJ2-1 and V is TRBV5-1; TRBD1 matches at 9 bases. V lost 7 bases, J lost 5 bases, and 16 bases stayed unmatched. Germline V CDR1 and CDR2: SGHRS, YFSETQ. The CDR3 consists of 17 residues.